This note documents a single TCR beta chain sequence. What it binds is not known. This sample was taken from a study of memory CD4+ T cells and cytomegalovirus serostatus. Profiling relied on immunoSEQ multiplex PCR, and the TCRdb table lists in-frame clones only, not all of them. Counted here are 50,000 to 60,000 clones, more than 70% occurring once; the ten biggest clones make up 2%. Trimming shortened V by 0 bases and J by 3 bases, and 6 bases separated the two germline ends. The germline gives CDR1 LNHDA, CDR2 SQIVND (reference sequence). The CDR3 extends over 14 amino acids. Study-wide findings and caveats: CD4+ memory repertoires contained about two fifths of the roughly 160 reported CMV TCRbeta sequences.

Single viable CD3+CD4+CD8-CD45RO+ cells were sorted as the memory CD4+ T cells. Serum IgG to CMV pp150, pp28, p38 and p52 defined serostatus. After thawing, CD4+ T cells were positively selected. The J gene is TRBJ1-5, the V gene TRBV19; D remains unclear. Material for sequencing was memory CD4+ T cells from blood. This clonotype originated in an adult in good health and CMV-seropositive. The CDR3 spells CASSIDGYNQPQHF. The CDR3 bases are TGTGCCAGTAGTATAGATGGATACAATCAGCCCCAGCATTTT.